This TCR beta chain was observed in a study of T cell responses to AZD1222 COVID-19 vaccine. Libraries were prepared by immunoSEQ multiplex PCR; TCRdb keeps only in-frame clonotypes and omits some of them. Of about 160,000 clones listed, 85% to 90% are singletons. Per germline, CDR1 GTSNPN and CDR2 SVGIG (reference sequence). The CDR3 has 12 amino acids. Trimming shortened V by 2 bases and J by 9 bases, and 10 bases separated the two germline ends. The TCR sequence derives from an adult in good health. This chain uses TRBV30 with TRBJ2-2, with TRBD2 as a possible D gene (5 bases). The sample was peripheral blood, taken on day 0 of AZD1222 vaccination. This CDR3 is CAWSYAGRELFF. CDR3 nucleotides: TGTGCCTGGAGTTATGCGGGCCGGGAGCTGTTTTTT.